The 7 T cell receptor beta chains given below trace back to one sample, sequenced in a study of T cell repertoires in cytomegalovirus infection. TCRdb independently ran MiXCR on the reads; one entry per CDR3 protein. This table has 500,000 or so distinct CDR3 sequences, about 17% appearing once. The specimen sequenced was CD8+ T cells from PBMCs. The receptors were gathered from a human donor in good health (CMV status not recorded). Some clones in this sample may be carry-over from other donors' samples.

This clonotype has ten or more counts. This chain uses TRBV7-9 with TRBJ1-1; D perhaps matches TRBD1 (5 bases). V dropped 3 bases and J dropped 4 bases, with 15 bases sitting between them. The CDR3 loop spans 15 amino acids. Germline assignment: CDR1 SEHNR and CDR2 FQNEAQ (reference sequence). The CDR3 here is CASSLASRGGTEAFF. The CDR3 DNA reads TGTGCCAGCAGCTTGGCTAGTCGCGGGGGCACTGAAGCTTTCTTT.

Ten or more counts support this clonotype. The chain combines TRBV28 with TRBJ2-1; 7 bases align to TRBD1. V shed 6 bases, J shed 1 base, and the junction held 9 bases outside the gene matches. Germline V gene lookup returns CDR1 MDHEN and CDR2 SYDVKM. The CDR3 totals 16 residues. The CDR3 DNA reads as TGTGCCAGCAGCACCGACAGGGAACGTTCCTACAATGAGCAGTTCTTC. Its protein product is CASSTDRERSYNEQFF.

This clonotype was found a few times. The chain employs TRBV12-3 or TRBV12-4 and TRBJ2-1; no firm D call. Trimming removed 5 bases from V and 8 bases from J, with 10 bases in between. The CDR3 is 12 residues long. The CDR3 coding sequence is TGTGCCAGCAGTGAGGTACGGGATGAGCAGTTCTTC. Amino acids: CASSEVRDEQFF.

This clonotype was seen at least ten times. The chain is built from TRBV25-1 and TRBJ2-2, with D possibly TRBD2 on 5 matching bases. Trimming left V 11 bases short and J 5 bases short, with 12 bases between. Germline-derived CDR1 and CDR2 are MGHDK and SYGVNS. This CDR3 spans 12 amino acids. The CDR3: CAGLATTGELFF. DNA of the CDR3: TGTGCCGGTTTAGCGACTACCGGGGAGCTGTTTTTT. Based on the CDR3 plus reference TRBV25-1 and TRBJ2-2, the full variable domain is EADIYQTPRYLVIGTGKKITLECSQTMGHDKMYWYQQDPGMELHLIHYSYGVNSTEKGDLSSESTVSRIRTEHFPLTLESARPSHTSQYLCAGLATTGELFFGEGSRLTVL.

The chain joins TRBV29-1 to TRBJ2-1, with D unclear. CDR3 length: 14 residues. V was pared by 4 bases and J by 0 bases, with 10 bases between. Germline CDR1 reads SQVTM; CDR2 reads ANQGSEA. CDR3 sequence: CSVAPQDSYNEQFF. The CDR3, as DNA: TGCAGCGTTGCCCCCCAGGACTCCTACAATGAGCAGTTCTTC.

The chain has TRBV29-1 and TRBJ1-2; D ambiguous. Germline V CDR1 and CDR2: SQVTM, ANQGSEA. The CDR3 totals 14 residues. Trimming pared 2 bases from V and 7 bases from J, leaving 17 bases between. The CDR3 region has the DNA TGCAGCGTTGAAATCGCCGGGCCCCTCTTTGGCTACACCTTC. It specifies CSVEIAGPLFGYTF.

This clonotype was recorded many times. V is TRBV27 and J is TRBJ2-7; TRBD2 might be the D (5 bases). The CDR3 extends over 14 amino acids. CDR1 and CDR2 (germline): MNHEY, SMNVEV (reference sequence). With 4 bases removed from V and 3 bases from J, the gap between germline ends came to 13 bases. The CDR3 spells CASSWTSQLYEQYF. The DNA for the CDR3 is TGTGCCAGCAGTTGGACTTCTCAGCTCTACGAGCAGTACTTC.